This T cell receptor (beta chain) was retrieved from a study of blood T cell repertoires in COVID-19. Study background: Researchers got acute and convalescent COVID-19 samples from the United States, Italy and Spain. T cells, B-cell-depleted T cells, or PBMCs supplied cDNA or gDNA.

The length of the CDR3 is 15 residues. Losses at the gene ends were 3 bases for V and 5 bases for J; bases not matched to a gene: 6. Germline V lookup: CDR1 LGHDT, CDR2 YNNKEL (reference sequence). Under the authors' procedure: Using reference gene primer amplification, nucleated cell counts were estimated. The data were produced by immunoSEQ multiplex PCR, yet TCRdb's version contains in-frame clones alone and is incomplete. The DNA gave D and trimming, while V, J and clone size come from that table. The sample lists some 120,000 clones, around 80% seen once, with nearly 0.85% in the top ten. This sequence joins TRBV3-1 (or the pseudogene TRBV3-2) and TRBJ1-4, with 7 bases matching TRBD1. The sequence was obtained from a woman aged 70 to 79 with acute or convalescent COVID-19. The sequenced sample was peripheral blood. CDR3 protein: CASSQSQGFNEKLFF. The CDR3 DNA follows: TGTGCCAGCAGCCAGTCACAGGGGTTCAATGAAAAACTGTTTTTT.